This T cell receptor beta chain comes out of a study of blood T cell repertoires in COVID-19. Only in-frame clones appear in the TCRdb table, and some are missing; sequencing was by immunoSEQ multiplex PCR. Here the sample spans about 210,000 clones, more than 80% being singletons. The CDR3 extends over 13 amino acids. V was clipped by 8 bases and J by 7 bases; unmatched bases: 8. CDR1 SNHLY and CDR2 FYNNEI come from the germline V gene. Specimen: PBMCs or T cells enriched from blood (not recorded which). The rearrangement links TRBV2 to TRBJ1-2; 9 bases align to TRBD1. This receptor was taken from a man in his forties who had recovered from COVID-19. The chain's CDR3 is CASGDRVLSGYTF. The CDR3 coding sequence is TGTGCCAGCGGGGACAGGGTGTTGAGTGGCTACACCTTC.